This TCR beta chain was recovered during a study of CXCR3-negative and CXCR3-positive naive CD8 T cells. Findings of the study overall: TCR strength was inferred from TRB CDR3 properties, while surface CD5 was comparable between naive subsets.

In the case of this clonotype: Its cognate antigen is unknown.

Germline CDR1 and CDR2: SGHKS and YYEKEE (reference sequence). The CDR3 totals 14 residues. Researchers prepared the TRB cDNA libraries using 5' RACE with UMI labels. TCRdb reanalyzed the 5' RACE reads, giving one entry per CDR3 protein sequence and no DNA. This sample contains some 22,000 distinct CDR3 sequences. Triplicate sorts of some 300,000 cells per CD8+ subset. Phenotypically, naive CD8+ T cells corresponded to CD45RO-CCR7+CD27+CD95-. What was sequenced was naive CXCR3- CD8+ T cells from blood. Subset denoted: CD45RO-CCR7+CD27+CD95- naive CD8+ T cells lacking CXCR3 (TNR3-). This rearrangement joins TRBV5-5 to TRBJ2-1. The TCR comes from a human donor in good health. Some clones in this sample may be carry-over from other donors' samples. CDR3 in amino acids: CASSLLVDYNEQFF. Using reference TRBV5-5 and TRBJ2-1 for the parts outside the CDR3, the full variable domain is DAGVTQSPTHLIKTRGQQVTLRCSPISGHKSVSWYQQVLGQGPQFIFQYYEKEERGRGNFPDRFSARQFPNYSSELNVNALLLGDSALYLCASSLLVDYNEQFFGPGTRLTVL.